The present T cell receptor (beta chain) was sequenced within a study of T cell clones after liver transplantation (dated by TCRdb to the late 2010s). Study-level background: ITN030ST, the source of the samples, was a randomized trial that attempted immunosuppression withdrawal within 2 years of liver transplantation. Donor-reactive T cell clones were identified using TCRbeta sequencing after a pre-transplant mixed lymphocyte reaction and were then followed in post-transplant blood. As an antigen-independent comparator for the donor-reactive sequences, third party-reactive TCRbeta sequences from pre-transplant MLRs were identified as well. Of the eight recipients, three were HCV-positive, while the remaining recipients had been transplanted for non-autoimmune, non-viral indications. Until randomization at 12-24 months post-transplant, subjects were given standard immunosuppression, with no induction therapy. Tolerance was defined as complete withdrawal of immunosuppression for at least one year without a rise in liver enzymes beyond twice the upper limit of normal. Blood samples were collected pre-transplant, pre-randomization before withdrawal, and post-randomization after either complete withdrawal or failed withdrawal. The study cohort included 8 liver transplant recipients, of whom 3 were classified as tolerant and 5 as non-tolerant. Here is what the overall study found, with its caveats: In two subjects, low numbers of available donor cells limited the measurable donor-reactive repertoire. When repertoire turnover was taken into account, detection of donor-reactive sequences was significantly reduced in 7 of 8 subjects for CD4 and in 8 of 8 subjects for CD8. A significant post-transplant decrease in circulating donor-reactive CD4 TCRbeta sequences was observed in 5 of 8 subjects, irrespective of tolerance or HCV status. The conclusions were considered preliminary, being limited by small, heterogeneous patient numbers and non-standardized post-transplant time points. Donor-reactive sequences decreased more than third party-reactive sequences, which suggests partial antigen-specific deletion that was not related to withdrawal success. Without allograft tissue specimens, donor-reactive T cells may have migrated into the graft rather than being deleted.

Using immunoSEQ, frozen genomic DNA was subjected to high-throughput TCRbeta CDR3 sequencing, a process that included PCR amplification, mapping, bias correction and internal controls. The authors' analysis ran thus. Productive rearrangements were retained, and unique TCRbeta sequences were defined by the CDR3 nucleotide sequence together with the V and J gene. Donor-reactive sequences required at least 5-fold expansion in CFSE-low cells versus unstimulated pre-transplant cells and at least 0.01% frequency. Per-subject minimum frequency thresholds, based on the lowest-template unstimulated sample, ensured at least 90% detection power. Jensen-Shannon divergence between the top 1000 TCRbeta sequences post- versus pre-transplant served as the measure of repertoire turnover. Changes in detection of donor-reactive sequences were assessed with two-sided Fisher's exact tests. TCRdb provides this immuneACCESS table in a form limited to in-frame rearrangements. Some clones are lacking; in checked studies, under half of them reflect an unresolved V gene, and why the rest are absent is not known. The DNA gave D and trimming, while V, J and clone size come from that table. The sample table holds about 76,000 clones, of which less than 90% were seen once. The top ten constitute about 2.8% of the sample.

The CDR3 measures 15 amino acids from cysteine to phenylalanine. Only the CDR3 portion is preserved as DNA: 45 bases, with reading frame beginning at the first base. Relative to germline, V is missing 7 bases and J is missing 2 bases, with 8 bases of the junction outside any gene match. The germline V gene yields SGHTA for CDR1 and FQGNSA for CDR2. Unstimulated PBMCs, after thawing, were stained for CD3, CD4 and CD8 and then FACS-sorted into CD3+CD4+ and CD3+CD8+ populations. Each of the 8 studied subjects was randomized to immunosuppression withdrawal. The Qiagen DNeasy Blood and Tissue Kit was used for isolation of genomic DNA. Comment on this clone: What antigen it recognizes has not been identified. No base qualities exist here, and no much larger clone lies one base off it.

The specimen comprised CD4+ T cells from blood, sampled at the 22-month timepoint. The V and J genes are TRBV7-2 and TRBJ2-1, with 7 central nucleotides matching TRBD1. The clonotype was recovered from a human patient who received a liver transplant. In transplant recipients, some T cells may be of donor rather than host origin. The bases read TGTGCCAGCAACCGATTACAGGGGACCTACAATGAGCAGTTCTTC. Translated, it reads CASNRLQGTYNEQFF.